This TCR beta chain is from a study of T-cell memory formation after mild COVID-19. Background on the study: TCR clusters showed largely donor specificity. Study results and caveats: Some SARS-CoV-2-responding clones were already detected in memory before infection. CD4+ bias marked clones expanding day 15 to 37, unlike balanced contracting clones.

CDR3 length: 13 amino acids. Germline values: CDR1 DFQATT, CDR2 SNEGSKA (reference sequence). For this clonotype: As yet, its antigen is unknown. A read error may account for a junction end that differs from germline.

TCRdb redid the calling of the 5' RACE reads with MiXCR, one entry per CDR3 protein. The sample has hundreds of thousands of distinct CDR3 sequences, roughly 19% seen once. Sequenced input: PBMCs or a T cell subset sorted from them (not recorded which). This TCR was recovered from a man aged 18 to 30 who had mild COVID-19 (a few samples of this study predate the infection). Cell type and time point are not known. The chain joins TRBV20-1 to TRBJ1-5; a possible D gene is TRBD1 (5 bases). The CDR3 sequence: CSARARENQPQNF. The CDR3 DNA sequence: TGCAGTGCTAGAGCCAGGGAAAATCAGCCCCAGAATTTT.